These 26 T cell receptor beta chains were all obtained from the same sample, sequenced in a study of patients and donors after allogeneic stem cell transplantation. Via MiXCR, TCRdb re-called the RT-PCR reads, giving one row per CDR3 protein. The table shows roughly 880,000 distinct CDR3 sequences, with approximately 18% occurring only once. The sample comprised blood, either unsorted or a sorted T cell fraction (not recorded which). The receptors originated from a human donor who was either an allogeneic HSCT recipient or a stem cell or donor lymphocyte infusion donor (not recorded which). It is not recorded whose cells these are; they may come from a transplant donor.

Only a few counts were recorded for this clonotype. The chain employs TRBV20-1 and TRBJ2-3; no firm D call. CDR1 is DFQATT, CDR2 SNEGSKA, per germline (reference sequence). CDR3 length: 11 amino acids. Trimming stripped 6 bases from V and 5 bases from J, with 9 bases between. The CDR3 DNA reads TGCAGTGCGTCGTGGGAAGATACGCAGTATTTT. Translating gives CSASWEDTQYF.

This clonotype was detected only a few times. A junction end diverges from the germline sequence, so it may reflect a read error. J is TRBJ2-5 and V is TRBV7-7; unclear D gene. Germline V gives CDR1 SSHAT, CDR2 FNYEAQ (reference sequence). The CDR3 contains 16 residues. The CDR3 here is CASSLVAAASGETQYF. The CDR3 DNA is TGTGCTAGCAGCTTAGTTGCCGCAGCGTCGGGAGAGACCCAGTACTTC.

Many counts were recorded for this clonotype. The J gene is TRBJ1-2, the V gene TRBV5-1, with a weak D call TRBD1 (5 bases). The V end lost 0 bases, the J end lost 7 bases, and 10 bases lay between the germline ends. There are 13 residues in the CDR3. Germline V gene data show CDR1 as SGHRS and CDR2 as YFSETQ. This chain's CDR3 is CASSLGQGSGYTF. The CDR3 nucleotides are TGCGCCAGCAGCTTGGGCCAGGGCAGTGGCTACACCTTC. The variable domain in full, completed from reference TRBV5-1 and TRBJ1-2, reads KAGVTQTPRYLIKTRGQQVTLSCSPISGHRSVSWYQQTPGQGLQFLFEYFSETQRNKGNFPGRFSGRQFSNSRSEMNVSTLELGDSALYLCASSLGQGSGYTFGSGTRLTVV.

In its sample, this clonotype was seen many times. The J gene is TRBJ2-1, the V gene TRBV20-1; 8 bases agree with TRBD2. The CDR3 contains 15 residues. The trim removed 6 bases at V and 1 base at J, leaving 8 bases unmatched. Germline values: CDR1 DFQATT, CDR2 SNEGSKA (reference sequence). The CDR3 sequence is CSAERVAGSYNEQFF. The CDR3 coding sequence is TGCAGTGCGGAACGCGTAGCGGGGTCCTACAATGAGCAGTTCTTC.

In nucleotides, the CDR3 is TGTGCCAGCAGTGAAGTATGGTCGGGACTAGCGGGGTTCAATACGCAGTATTTT. This gives the protein CASSEVWSGLAGFNTQYF. The chain couples TRBV2 to TRBJ2-3; 13 bases are shared with TRBD2. CDR1 is SNHLY and CDR2 is FYNNEI in the germline V gene. This CDR3 has 18 amino acids. V shed 1 base, J shed 7 bases, and the junction held 11 bases outside the gene matches. Supplemented by reference TRBV2 and TRBJ2-3, the full variable domain reads EPEVTQTPSHQVTQMGQEVILRCVPISNHLYFYWYRQILGQKVEFLVSFYNNEISEKSEIFDDQFSVERPDGSNFTLKIRSTKLEDSAMYFCASSEVWSGLAGFNTQYFGPGTRLTVL.

The rearrangement joins TRBV24-1 to TRBJ2-3; the D gene is possibly TRBD2 (6 bases). The length of the CDR3 is 15 residues. Trimming took off 4 bases at V and 0 bases at J, with 10 bases between the two ends. CDR1 is KGHDR, CDR2 SFDVKD, per germline. The CDR3 spells CATSERDGSTDTQYF. CDR3 DNA sequence: TGTGCCACCAGTGAGCGGGACGGAAGCACAGATACGCAGTATTTT.

In this sample, this clonotype turned up a few times. V usage is TRBV7-2 and J usage is TRBJ2-7; 7 nucleotides align to TRBD2. Germline CDR1 SGHTA, CDR2 FQGNSA. This CDR3 region has 15 residues. The V segment lost 5 bases and the J segment 2 bases; nucleotides outside the gene matches: 9. CDR3 amino acids: CASSLDGGIAYEQYF. The CDR3 coding sequence is TGTGCCAGCAGCCTCGACGGGGGGATAGCCTACGAGCAGTACTTC.

The CDR3 here is CASSPGGISYEQYF. The CDR3 DNA reads TGTGCCAGCAGCCCAGGGGGGATTTCCTACGAGCAGTACTTC. The V and J genes are TRBV9 and TRBJ2-7; D may be TRBD1 (7 bases). CDR1 is SGDLS and CDR2 is YYNGEE in the germline V gene. Trimming stripped 4 bases from V and 1 base from J, with 12 bases between. The CDR3 length is 14 residues.

CDR3 sequence: CASSSPPRGGPTNYGYTF. DNA of the CDR3: TGTGCCAGCAGTTCCCCCCCACGAGGAGGTCCTACTAACTATGGCTACACCTTC. The gene calls are TRBV6-5 and TRBJ1-2; D uncertain. Germline V gene lookup returns CDR1 MNHEY and CDR2 SVGAGI. V was shortened by 4 bases and J by 0 bases, with 21 bases between the two germline ends. The length of the CDR3 is 18 residues.

The rearrangement joins TRBV20-1 to TRBJ1-1; 7 bases align to TRBD1. The CDR3 is 14 amino acids. Germline trimming cut 3 bases from V and 0 bases from J; bases unmatched to any gene: 4. Per the germline V gene, CDR1 is DFQATT and CDR2 is SNEGSKA (reference sequence). CDR3 in DNA: TGCAGTGCTAGGTGGGACAGCCTGAACACTGAAGCTTTCTTT. The encoded protein is CSARWDSLNTEAFF.

This sequence joins TRBV20-1 and TRBJ2-7; unclear D gene. There are 12 residues in the CDR3. The germline V gene has CDR1 DFQATT and CDR2 SNEGSKA (reference sequence). V gave up 1 base and J gave up 3 bases, with 7 bases separating them. The CDR3 DNA follows: TGCAGTGCTAGAGTGGGTCGCTACGAGCAGTACTTC. It encodes CSARVGRYEQYF.

In its sample, this clonotype was seen a few times. V and J are TRBV4-2 and TRBJ2-1, with 13 positions matching TRBD2. V was clipped by 0 bases and J by 4 bases; unmatched bases: 6. The germline CDR1 and CDR2 sequences are LGHNA and YNFKEQ. The CDR3 loop spans 18 amino acids. CDR3 bases: TGTGCCAGCAGCCAAGACACCGGGACTAGCGGGAAGTACAATGAGCAGTTCTTC. Translated, it gives CASSQDTGTSGKYNEQFF.

V usage is TRBV6-1 and J usage is TRBJ1-1; 8 positions match TRBD1. The CDR3 is 15 amino acids. In germline, CDR1 is MNHNS, CDR2 SASEGT. Trimming at V came to 6 bases and at J to 4 bases, leaving 10 bases not matched to a gene. CDR3 amino acids: CASRDTGGGGTEAFF. The DNA for the CDR3 is TGTGCCAGCAGAGATACAGGGGGGGGGGGCACTGAAGCTTTCTTT.

This clonotype was found a few times. This rearrangement joins TRBV25-1 to TRBJ2-7, with a possible D match to TRBD2 (5 bases). CDR3 length equals 15 residues. CDR1 and CDR2 (germline): MGHDK, SYGVNS. V lost 6 bases, J lost 5 bases, and 20 bases lay in between. The CDR3 DNA sequence: TGTGCCAGCAGCCCCTCGGACTTAAAGTTGGACGAGCAGTACTTC. Translation gives CASSPSDLKLDEQYF.

The chain couples TRBV2 to TRBJ2-5; no clear D gene. CDR1 and CDR2 (germline): SNHLY, FYNNEI. V lost 3 bases and J lost 2, with 7 bases in between. The CDR3 spans 13 residues. This CDR3 is CASSEVRQETQYF. The CDR3 DNA sequence: TGTGCCAGCAGTGAGGTCAGACAAGAGACCCAGTACTTC. Full variable domain (remainder filled in from reference TRBV2 and TRBJ2-5): EPEVTQTPSHQVTQMGQEVILRCVPISNHLYFYWYRQILGQKVEFLVSFYNNEISEKSEIFDDQFSVERPDGSNFTLKIRSTKLEDSAMYFCASSEVRQETQYFGPGTRLLVL.

This chain joins TRBV20-1 and TRBJ1-2; D perhaps matches TRBD1 (6 bases). V was pared by 3 bases and J by 8 bases, with 10 bases between. Germline V CDR1 and CDR2: DFQATT, SNEGSKA (reference sequence). The CDR3 length is 11 residues. CDR3 sequence reads: CSARDSGGYTF. CDR3 coding DNA: TGCAGTGCTAGGGACAGTGGCGGCTACACCTTC.

The chain recombines TRBV12-3 or TRBV12-4 with TRBJ2-1, with 9 nucleotides matching TRBD2. This CDR3 has 15 amino acids. V shed 6 bases and J 3 bases; nucleotides not matched to a gene: 6. In nucleotides, the CDR3 is TGTGCCAGCAGGCAACTAGCGGGTCTCTACAATGAGCAGTTCTTC. The encoded protein is CASRQLAGLYNEQFF.

This clonotype was counted at least ten times. This chain joins TRBV20-1 and TRBJ1-5; 8 positions match TRBD1. V shed 6 bases, J shed 6 bases, and the junction held 4 bases outside the gene matches. Germline CDR1 is DFQATT and CDR2 is SNEGSKA (reference sequence). This CDR3 has 12 residues. This chain's CDR3 is CSAGQGGQPQHF. The CDR3 nucleotides read TGCAGTGCCGGACAGGGTGGTCAGCCCCAGCATTTT.

The rearrangement links TRBV7-9 to TRBJ1-1; 7 nucleotides align to TRBD1. Per germline, CDR1 SEHNR and CDR2 FQNEAQ (reference sequence). V gave up 1 base and J gave up 10 bases; unmatched junction bases: 3. This CDR3 region has 12 residues. CDR3 coding DNA: TGTGCCAGCAGCTTAGAGAGGGGGCGAGCTTTCTTT. It specifies CASSLERGRAFF.

This clonotype was seen a few times. The chain couples TRBV6-1 to TRBJ2-7; TRBD1 aligns across 8 bases. The germline CDR1 and CDR2 sequences are MNHNS and SASEGT. This CDR3 is built from 15 residues. J was trimmed by 0 bases and V by 6 bases; bases with no gene match: 7. The chain's CDR3 is CASSDYRGSSYEQYF. The CDR3 DNA is TGTGCCAGCAGCGATTACAGGGGGAGCTCCTACGAGCAGTACTTC.

The chain has TRBV20-1 and TRBJ1-1; tentative D call: TRBD1 (5 bases). The CDR3 spans 12 residues. CDR1 and CDR2 (germline): DFQATT, SNEGSKA (reference sequence). Trimming stripped 2 bases from V and 10 bases from J, with 14 bases between. The CDR3 DNA is TGCAGTGCTAGACACCCACGGAGGGGAGCTTTCTTT. Translating it yields CSARHPRRGAFF.

This clonotype turned up a few times. The chain has TRBV7-6 and TRBJ1-1; unclear D gene. V was shortened by 0 bases and J by 11 bases, with 10 bases between the two germline ends. Germline loops: CDR1 SGHVS, CDR2 FNYEAQ. The CDR3 is 12 amino acids. In nucleotides, the CDR3 is TGTGCCAGCAGCTTAGCGGGCAGGCGGGCTTTCTTT. This codes for CASSLAGRRAFF.

The chain couples TRBV20-1 to TRBJ1-1, with D perhaps matching TRBD1 (6 bases). V lost 4 bases and J 3 bases, leaving 12 bases between the germline ends. From germline, CDR1 is DFQATT and CDR2 SNEGSKA (reference sequence). The CDR3 extends over 13 amino acids. CDR3 DNA: TGCAGTGCTACGGTTACAGGGCACACTGAAGCTTTCTTT. Amino acid sequence: CSATVTGHTEAFF.

The V gene is TRBV6-1, the J gene TRBJ2-2, with 8 positions matching TRBD1. There are 16 residues in the CDR3. In germline, CDR1 is MNHNS, CDR2 SASEGT. The V and J ends lost 2 bases and 7 bases, in that order; junction bases with no gene match: 9. The CDR3 sequence: CASSEMSGGVSGELFF. CDR3 DNA: TGTGCCAGCAGTGAAATGTCAGGGGGCGTTAGCGGGGAGCTGTTTTTT.

The V and J genes are TRBV20-1 and TRBJ2-2, with 8 nucleotides matching TRBD1. Trimming removed 5 bases from V and 5 bases from J; junction bases left unmatched: 7. Germline V lookup: CDR1 DFQATT, CDR2 SNEGSKA (reference sequence). This CDR3 is 14 amino acids long. The CDR3 is CSAPRTGMTGELFF. For the CDR3, the DNA is TGCAGTGCTCCCCGGACAGGGATGACCGGGGAGCTGTTTTTT.

There are a few counts of this clonotype. This chain joins TRBV6-5 and TRBJ1-5, with TRBD1 matching over 10 bases. CDR1 is MNHEY, CDR2 SVGAGI, per germline. The CDR3 has 16 amino acids. J was trimmed by 4 bases and V by 4 bases; bases with no gene match: 7. The CDR3 here is CASSSSDRGTNQPQHF. CDR3 in DNA: TGTGCCAGCAGTTCATCGGACAGGGGGACAAATCAGCCCCAGCATTTT.